The 18 T cell receptor beta chains in this list originate from one sample, sequenced in a study of T cells after yellow fever vaccination. TCRdb processed the 5' RACE reads anew with MiXCR; each CDR3 protein has one entry. Among 400,000 or so distinct CDR3 sequences, about 17% were seen once, and the ten largest hold 15% to 20%. This specimen consisted of PBMCs, obtained before the yellow fever booster vaccination. These TCRs come from a man aged 18 to 30 who received the YFV17D yellow fever vaccine.

This clonotype has more than one count but fewer than ten. The genes are TRBV7-8 and TRBJ2-3; no definite D call. Trimming pared 10 bases from V and 1 base from J, leaving 15 bases between. The CDR3 is made up of 14 amino acids. Germline V gene sequence: CDR1 SGHVS, CDR2 FQNEAQ. The CDR3 nucleotides read TGTGCCACCCTTAGTATCCTAGGCACAGATACGCAGTATTTT. It is translated as CATLSILGTDTQYF. Full variable domain (outside the CDR3, taken from reference TRBV7-8 and TRBJ2-3): GAGVSQSPRYKVAKRGQDVALRCDPISGHVSLFWYQQALGQGPEFLTYFQNEAQLDKSGLPSDRFFAERPEGSVSTLKIQRTQQEDSAVYLCATLSILGTDTQYFGPGTRLTVL.

This clonotype was observed at least ten times. The chain combines TRBV28 with TRBJ1-1, with D maybe TRBD1 (5 bases). Deletions cut 3 bases from V and 7 bases from J, with 9 bases between. The CDR3 totals 12 residues. CDR1 MDHEN and CDR2 SYDVKM come from the germline V gene. As DNA, the CDR3 is TGTGCCAGCAGTTTTCGGGGGAGTGAAGCTTTCTTT. Translation: CASSFRGSEAFF.

This clonotype was seen only a few times. This sequence joins TRBV28 and TRBJ1-5, with TRBD1 as a possible D gene (5 bases). V was trimmed by 8 bases and J by 0 bases, leaving 14 bases between them. Germline lookup yields CDR1 MDHEN and CDR2 SYDVKM. The CDR3 runs to 15 residues. This CDR3 is CASRQSGDSNQPQHF. In nucleotides, the CDR3 is TGTGCCAGCCGACAATCGGGGGATAGCAATCAGCCCCAGCATTTT.

In its sample, this clonotype was seen a few times. The chain has TRBV7-6 and TRBJ2-3, with 12 positions matching TRBD2. The CDR3 spans 15 residues. Germline V gene lookup returns CDR1 SGHVS and CDR2 FNYEAQ. After removal of 5 bases from V and 5 bases from J, the junction contained 5 bases not matched to a gene. The CDR3 sequence is CASSRSSGGGDTQYF. The DNA for the CDR3 is TGTGCCAGCAGCCGGTCTAGCGGGGGGGGAGATACGCAGTATTTT.

This clonotype has a handful of counts. The gene calls are TRBV6-4 and TRBJ1-2; no reliable D call. The CDR3 runs 12 residues. Trimming shortened V by 5 bases and J by 8 bases, and 12 bases separated the two germline ends. Germline CDR1 reads MRHNA; CDR2 reads SNTAGT. CDR3 protein: CASSPAAGGYTF. CDR3 coding DNA: TGTGCCAGCAGTCCAGCGGCTGGAGGCTACACCTTC.

This chain connects TRBV29-1 to TRBJ2-1; 8 bases map to TRBD2. Trimming took 2 bases from V and 3 from J; bases not matched to a gene: 3. Per germline, CDR1 SQVTM and CDR2 ANQGSEA. The CDR3 sequence is 14 residues long. CDR3: CSVESGRLYNEQFF. Here the CDR3 DNA reads TGCAGCGTTGAAAGCGGGAGACTCTACAATGAGCAGTTCTTC.

The CDR3 reads CASSLASEAGGYTF. The CDR3 DNA sequence: TGTGCCAGCAGCTTAGCTTCAGAGGCGGGTGGCTACACCTTC. J is TRBJ1-2 and V is TRBV7-8; no definite D call. The length of the CDR3 is 14 residues. CDR1 and CDR2 from the germline V gene are SGHVS and FQNEAQ. Trimming took off 0 bases at V and 7 bases at J, with 12 bases between the two ends.

The V gene is TRBV7-2, the J gene TRBJ1-4; TRBD1 might be the D (5 bases). This CDR3 is built from 15 residues. Per germline, CDR1 SGHTA and CDR2 FQGNSA. V was cut by 5 bases and J by 3 bases, with 13 bases left in between. This CDR3 reads CASSPQGLSNEKLFF. CDR3 coding DNA: TGTGCCAGCAGCCCCCAGGGCTTATCTAATGAAAAACTGTTTTTT. Filled out from reference TRBV7-2 and TRBJ1-4, the complete variable domain reads GAGVSQSPSNKVTEKGKDVELRCDPISGHTALYWYRQSLGQGLEFLIYFQGNSAPDKSGLPSDRFSAERTGGSVSTLTIQRTQQEDSAVYLCASSPQGLSNEKLFFGSGTQLSVL.

The J gene is TRBJ1-2, the V gene TRBV27; no reliable D call. V was trimmed by 0 bases and J by 6 bases, leaving 8 bases between them. This CDR3 is built from 13 residues. CDR1 is MNHEY and CDR2 is SMNVEV in the germline V gene (reference sequence). The CDR3 nucleotides are TGTGCCAGCAGTTTATCAATGACGGATGGCTACACCTTC. It specifies CASSLSMTDGYTF.

This clonotype was counted between two and nine times. The chain couples TRBV7-9 to TRBJ2-7; the D call may be TRBD1 or TRBD2 (6 bases each). The CDR3 is 13 amino acids. Germline-derived CDR1 and CDR2 are SEHNR and FQNEAQ (reference sequence). V was shortened by 8 bases and J by 5 bases, with 16 bases between the two germline ends. In nucleotides, the CDR3 is TGTGCCAGCTTCCGGAGGGGGTCCCACGAGCAGTACGTC. Encoded protein: CASFRRGSHEQYV.

This chain links TRBV23-1 with TRBJ2-1; D might be TRBD1 or TRBD2, each matching 5 bases. Being an ORF, TRBV23-1 has a function that is uncertain. V was clipped by 0 bases and J by 15 bases, with 24 bases between them. The CDR3 extends over 16 amino acids. The CDR3 DNA is TGCGCCAGCAGTCAATCGAATCTTAGGGGTAAAGGACTCCCGTTCTTC. Residues: CASSQSNLRGKGLPFF.

As DNA, the CDR3 is TGTGCCAGCAGCCAAGGGACAGAGCAAGAGACCCAGTACTTC. It encodes CASSQGTEQETQYF. J is TRBJ2-5 and V is TRBV3-1; D might be TRBD1 (6 bases). This CDR3 contains 14 residues. V lost 1 base to trimming and J lost 2 bases, with 8 bases between them. Germline V gene sequence: CDR1 LGHDT, CDR2 YNNKEL (reference sequence).

The V gene is TRBV7-8, the J gene TRBJ1-1, with 8 bases aligning to TRBD1. CDR1 is SGHVS and CDR2 is FQNEAQ in the germline V gene. After removal of 6 bases from V and 7 bases from J, the junction contained 7 bases not matched to a gene. The CDR3 covers 13 residues. CDR3 sequence (DNA): TGTGCCAGCAGTCCCGGGACAGGTTTTGAAGCTTTCTTT. This encodes CASSPGTGFEAFF.

The rearrangement joins TRBV4-1 to TRBJ1-1; TRBD1 is a possible D gene (6 bases). The V end was cut by 2 bases, the J end by 4 bases, with 17 bases between. The germline V gene has CDR1 MGHRA and CDR2 YSYEKL. This CDR3 contains 16 residues. The CDR3: CASSQRQSGAGTEAFF. The CDR3 DNA sequence: TGCGCCAGCAGCCAACGGCAGTCGGGGGCGGGCACTGAAGCTTTCTTT.

This sequence joins TRBV4-3 and TRBJ1-4, with D possibly being TRBD1 (5 bases). The germline V gene encodes CDR1 LGHNA and CDR2 YSLEER. The germline V and J ends were trimmed by 1 base and 8 bases, with 17 bases remaining between them. The CDR3 spans 16 residues. Here the CDR3 reads CASSQVGRGKPEKLFF. The CDR3 nucleotides are TGCGCCAGCAGCCAAGTGGGTCGGGGCAAGCCGGAAAAACTGTTTTTT.

The rearrangement joins TRBV6-2 or TRBV6-3 to TRBJ1-1, with TRBD1 as a possible D gene (6 bases). Germline V gene sequence: CDR1 MNHEY, CDR2 SVGEGT. The CDR3 has 18 residues. V was clipped by 6 bases and J by 3 bases, with 26 bases between them. Written as DNA, the CDR3 is TGTGCCAGCAGATTCTTACGGGCAGGGGCCTTTCCCGACACTGAAGCTTTCTTT. Translation: CASRFLRAGAFPDTEAFF.

The J gene is TRBJ2-7, the V gene TRBV5-5; 10 positions match TRBD1. The CDR3 consists of 15 residues. Germline V gene sequence: CDR1 SGHKS, CDR2 YYEKEE (reference sequence). V lost 4 bases, J lost 0 bases, and 4 bases stayed unmatched. The CDR3 nucleotides read TGTGCCAGCAGCGGCCGGGACAGGGGCTCCTACGAGCAGTACTTC. It specifies CASSGRDRGSYEQYF.

The chain carries TRBV6-5 and TRBJ2-1, with 7 nucleotides matching TRBD1. From germline, CDR1 is MNHEY and CDR2 SVGAGI. V dropped 7 bases and J dropped 6; count of bases not matched to a gene: 12. This CDR3 contains 15 residues. The CDR3 sequence: CASTPDRVGANEQFF. CDR3 coding DNA: TGTGCCAGCACCCCCGACAGGGTAGGGGCCAATGAGCAGTTCTTC.